This paragraph covers one T cell receptor (beta chain) sequence. Germline CDR1 and CDR2: SGHDT and YYEEEE. The CDR3 covers 13 residues. J gave up 8 bases and V 4 bases, and 6 bases lay outside the gene matches. As originally analysed: Reference gene primers were amplified, and this amplification served to estimate nucleated cell counts. Here immunoSEQ multiplex PCR was the method, and the copy in TCRdb shows in-frame clones only, minus some. For V, J and clone size, that table is used; D and trimming come from the DNA. The sample has about 210,000 clones, 75% to 90% seen once. The data are from a study of blood T cell repertoires in COVID-19. Study in general: COVID-19 samples, acute and convalescent, were from the United States, Italy and Spain. The analysed material was cDNA or gDNA that came from T cells, B-cell-depleted T cells, or PBMCs.

V gene TRBV5-6 combines with J gene TRBJ2-1; 7 bases agree with TRBD1. The clonotype comes from a man aged 35 to 55 with acute or convalescent COVID-19. Material for sequencing was peripheral blood. The CDR3 DNA reads TGTGCCAGCAGCCTGGGACAGTATGATGAGCAGTTCTTC. It specifies CASSLGQYDEQFF. Supplemented by reference TRBV5-6 and TRBJ2-1, the full variable domain reads DAGVTQSPTHLIKTRGQQVTLRCSPKSGHDTVSWYQQALGQGPQFIFQYYEEEERQRGNFPDRFSGHQFPNYSSELNVNALLLGDSALYLCASSLGQYDEQFFGPGTRLTVL.